One and the same sample provided the 25 T cell receptor beta chains below, sequenced in a study of T cells in localized non-small cell lung cancer (dated by TCRdb to between 2020 and 2021). The method behind the library was the immunoSEQ multiplex PCR assay. TCRdb's version of the immuneACCESS table is confined to in-frame rearrangements and falls short of the full clone set. An unresolved V gene accounts for under half of the shortfall where checked; the remainder is of unknown origin. In this sample the table shows roughly 40,000 clones, around 84% of which occur a single time. The top ten clonotypes cover around 3.7% of the sample. The sample was peripheral blood, taken before any cancer treatment. Every receptor here comes from a man aged 18-55 years with stage I lung adenocarcinoma.

The chain couples TRBV7-3 to TRBJ1-2, with D possibly TRBD1 on 5 matching bases. Deletions cut 5 bases from V and 0 bases from J, with 16 bases between. This CDR3 has 16 residues. Germline V lookup: CDR1 SGHTA, CDR2 FQGTGA. CDR3 coding DNA: TGTGCCAGCAGCATGATCCGGGACGGACCTAACTATGGCTACACCTTC. As protein: CASSMIRDGPNYGYTF.

The CDR3 is CASSRGHSNQPQHF. DNA for the CDR3: TGTGCCAGCAGTAGGGGCCATAGCAATCAGCCCCAGCATTTT. The chain links TRBV2 to TRBJ1-5; possibly TRBD1 for D (5 bases). Trimming stripped 5 bases from V and 0 bases from J, with 8 bases between. This CDR3 spans 14 amino acids. Germline loops: CDR1 SNHLY, CDR2 FYNNEI.

The chain links TRBV2 to TRBJ2-3; D ambiguous. Germline CDR1 reads SNHLY; CDR2 reads FYNNEI. This CDR3 comprises 14 residues. The V and J ends lost 4 bases and 2 bases respectively, with 10 bases between them. CDR3 loop: CASSASRLTDTQYF. The CDR3 nucleotides are TGTGCCAGCAGTGCGAGTAGACTCACAGATACGCAGTATTTT.

The chain is built from TRBV2 and TRBJ1-5; a weak D match, TRBD1 (6 bases). The V gene lost 7 bases and the J gene lost 2 bases, with 15 bases spanning the gap. The length of the CDR3 is 15 residues. Germline loops: CDR1 SNHLY, CDR2 FYNNEI. The CDR3 nucleotides read TGTGCCAGCAAACTTGAGGGGGTTGGCAATCAGCCCCAGCATTTT. Amino acid sequence: CASKLEGVGNQPQHF.

This sequence joins TRBV7-3 and TRBJ1-1, with 10 bases identical to TRBD1. V lost 5 bases, J lost 5 bases, and 5 bases stayed unmatched. Per the germline V gene, CDR1 is SGHTA and CDR2 is FQGTGA. CDR3 length: 14 residues. The CDR3 protein is CASSPGQGSTEAFF. CDR3 nucleotides: TGTGCCAGCAGCCCGGGACAGGGGAGTACTGAAGCTTTCTTT.

The rearrangement links TRBV7-2 to TRBJ2-3; 11 bases line up with TRBD2. The CDR3 has 16 residues. CDR1 is SGHTA, CDR2 FQGNSA, per germline. V was pared by 5 bases and J by 11 bases, with 15 bases of the junction left unmatched. In DNA, the CDR3 is TGTGCCAGCAGCCCCCCTACGGAATTAGCGGGGGGGCAGCAGTATTTT. Translated, it gives CASSPPTELAGGQQYF.

V usage is TRBV6-5 and J usage is TRBJ1-1; D is undetermined. Germline CDR1 and CDR2: MNHEY and SVGAGI. Trimming shortened V by 0 bases and J by 0 bases, and 8 bases separated the two germline ends. This CDR3 has 15 amino acids. Here the CDR3 DNA reads TGTGCCAGCAGTTACTCCGCCAAAATGAACACTGAAGCTTTCTTT. This translates into CASSYSAKMNTEAFF.

This clone has just a few counts. This chain uses TRBV5-1 with TRBJ1-1; possible D gene TRBD1, 5 bases. CDR3 size: 14 residues. In germline, CDR1 is SGHRS, CDR2 YFSETQ. The ends were cut back, 6 bases at V and 4 bases at J, with 16 bases in the middle. CDR3 protein: CASTGHMGTTEAFF. The CDR3 nucleotides are TGCGCCAGCACCGGACATATGGGGACCACTGAAGCTTTCTTT. Full variable domain (outside the CDR3, taken from reference TRBV5-1 and TRBJ1-1): KAGVTQTPRYLIKTRGQQVTLSCSPISGHRSVSWYQQTPGQGLQFLFEYFSETQRNKGNFPGRFSGRQFSNSRSEMNVSTLELGDSALYLCASTGHMGTTEAFFGQGTRLTVV.

V is TRBV6-5 and J is TRBJ1-2; D is possibly TRBD1 (5 bases). CDR1 MNHEY and CDR2 SVGAGI come from the germline V gene. This CDR3 has 13 amino acids. V dropped 2 bases and J dropped 3 bases, with 7 bases sitting between them. CDR3 sequence: CASSYDSDYGYTF. DNA of the CDR3: TGTGCCAGCAGTTACGACAGCGACTATGGCTACACCTTC.

The chain links TRBV9 to TRBJ2-3, with 11 bases that match TRBD2. Germline V gene lookup returns CDR1 SGDLS and CDR2 YYNGEE. V dropped 0 bases and J dropped 6; count of bases not matched to a gene: 6. There are 16 residues in the CDR3. The CDR3 bases are TGTGCCAGCAGCGTAGATGGTAGCGGGGGGGCCGATACGCAGTATTTT. This gives the protein CASSVDGSGGADTQYF.

V usage is TRBV29-1 and J usage is TRBJ2-2; D possibly corresponds to TRBD1 (6 bases). CDR3 length: 13 residues. Germline CDR1 and CDR2: SQVTM and ANQGSEA. V was cut by 8 bases and J by 6 bases, with 16 bases left in between. Here the CDR3 DNA reads TGCAGCTCATCCCAACAGGGCTCCGGGGAGCTGTTTTTT. Translation gives CSSSQQGSGELFF.

This sequence joins TRBV4-1 and TRBJ2-3, with D unresolved. V was clipped by 1 base and J by 0 bases, with 14 bases between them. CDR3 length equals 17 residues. Germline V CDR1 and CDR2: MGHRA, YSYEKL. In DNA form, the CDR3 reads TGCGCCAGCAGCCAAGCCCTCCGACTTGTTAGCACAGATACGCAGTATTTT. Translated: CASSQALRLVSTDTQYF.

The V and J genes are TRBV28 and TRBJ1-2, with TRBD1 matching over 9 bases. The CDR3 is 12 residues long. Germline V lookup: CDR1 MDHEN, CDR2 SYDVKM. V shed 8 bases and J 5 bases; nucleotides not matched to a gene: 3. The CDR3 DNA sequence: TGTGCCAGCGGGACAGGGAGGTATGGCTACACCTTC. It yields the protein CASGTGRYGYTF.

The V gene is TRBV19, the J gene TRBJ1-1; D perhaps matches TRBD1 (5 bases). Germline CDR1 LNHDA, CDR2 SQIVND (reference sequence). Trimming shortened V by 5 bases and J by 8 bases, and 12 bases separated the two germline ends. The CDR3 consists of 12 residues. CDR3 in amino acids: CASSDAGTEAFF. Here the CDR3 DNA reads TGTGCCAGTAGTGACGCCGGGACCGAAGCTTTCTTT.

This sequence joins TRBV28 and TRBJ1-3, with 8 bases identical to TRBD1. Germline V gene data show CDR1 as MDHEN and CDR2 as SYDVKM. The CDR3 loop spans 16 amino acids. Trimming removed 5 bases from V and 9 bases from J; junction bases left unmatched: 15. Written as DNA, the CDR3 is TGTGCCAGCAGTCCCGGGGACAGGACGGCCGGCGGCACCATATATTTT. Amino acids: CASSPGDRTAGGTIYF.

The rearrangement joins TRBV4-2 to TRBJ1-2, with D unresolved. The germline V gene has CDR1 LGHNA and CDR2 YNFKEQ. Trimming left V 0 bases short and J 4 bases short, with 9 bases between. This CDR3 comprises 14 residues. Written as DNA, the CDR3 is TGTGCCAGCAGCCAAGATAAAGAGATCTATGGCTACACCTTC. Translation gives CASSQDKEIYGYTF.

The chain employs TRBV15 and TRBJ1-2; D is uncertain. There are 12 residues in the CDR3. Trimming left V 0 bases short and J 7 bases short, with 6 bases between. Germline V gives CDR1 LNHNV, CDR2 YYDKDF (reference sequence). CDR3 bases: TGTGCCACCAGCAGAGATTACGGTGGCTACACCTTC. Amino acid sequence: CATSRDYGGYTF.

The chain carries TRBV5-1 and TRBJ1-4, with TRBD1 as a possible D gene (5 bases). Trimming removed 4 bases from V and 6 bases from J, with 16 bases in between. The CDR3 totals 15 residues. The germline gives CDR1 SGHRS, CDR2 YFSETQ. The CDR3 nucleotides read TGCGCCAGCAGCGAACGGGACGCTGGGGATGAAAAACTGTTTTTT. Translation gives CASSERDAGDEKLFF.

This rearrangement joins TRBV16 to TRBJ1-2; TRBD1 aligns across 8 bases. This CDR3 spans 14 amino acids. The germline gives CDR1 KGHSY, CDR2 FQNENV. The V and J ends lost 4 bases and 4 bases, in that order; junction bases with no gene match: 5. The CDR3 DNA is TGTGCCAGCAGCCCAGCCGGGACAGGCTATGGCTACACCTTC. Residues: CASSPAGTGYGYTF.

This rearrangement joins TRBV7-2 to TRBJ1-6; D unresolved. Trimming pared 0 bases from V and 10 bases from J, leaving 10 bases between. CDR1 and CDR2 from the germline V gene are SGHTA and FQGNSA. The CDR3 extends over 14 amino acids. The chain's CDR3 is CASSLATHTSPLHF. As DNA, the CDR3 is TGTGCCAGCAGCTTAGCCACTCACACCTCACCCCTCCACTTT.

The J gene is TRBJ2-4, the V gene TRBV2, with a tentative D call TRBD1 (6 bases). Trimming cost V 7 bases and J 7 bases, with 17 bases left between them. CDR1 and CDR2 (germline): SNHLY, FYNNEI. CDR3 length equals 14 residues. Written as DNA, the CDR3 is TGTGCCAGCATGTGGGACAAACTTGGGAACATTCAGTACTTC. It is translated as CASMWDKLGNIQYF.

The rearrangement joins TRBV4-2 to TRBJ2-1; D unresolved. The germline V and J ends were trimmed by 3 bases and 9 bases, with 21 bases remaining between them. The length of the CDR3 is 16 residues. Germline V CDR1 and CDR2: LGHNA, YNFKEQ. The CDR3 loop is CASSQSVWLVNGEQFF. CDR3 sequence (DNA): TGTGCCAGCAGCCAGAGCGTGTGGCTGGTTAACGGTGAGCAGTTCTTC.

The rearrangement links TRBV10-3 to TRBJ2-7, with a possible D match to TRBD2 (6 bases). Germline CDR1 and CDR2: ENHRY and SYGVKD. V shed 0 bases and J shed 3 bases, with 15 bases lying between them. This CDR3 contains 16 residues. CDR3 sequence reads: CAISESGGISYYEQYF. The CDR3 DNA reads as TGTGCCATCAGTGAGTCTGGAGGGATCTCCTACTACGAGCAGTACTTC.

The rearrangement joins TRBV11-2 to TRBJ1-2; unclear D gene. The CDR3 runs 13 residues. The germline gives CDR1 SGHAT, CDR2 FQNNGV. The V end lost 5 bases, the J end lost 8 bases, and 15 bases lay between the germline ends. CDR3 in DNA: TGTGCCAGCAGCCCCACCCGGACGGGGGGCTACACCTTC. Translating it yields CASSPTRTGGYTF.

V usage is TRBV5-4 and J usage is TRBJ1-5, with 9 bases matching TRBD1. This CDR3 has 15 amino acids. Trimming cost V 5 bases and J 7 bases; bases outside gene matches: 10. Per germline, CDR1 SGHNT and CDR2 YYREEE (reference sequence). The CDR3, as DNA: TGTGCCAGCAGTCCCGACAGGGGGTTTAGCCAGCCCCAGCATTTT. Protein sequence: CASSPDRGFSQPQHF.